What follows are 19 T cell receptor beta chains derived from one specimen sequenced in a study of regulatory T cells in long-lasting Graves disease. As to time point: newly diagnosed GD, antithyroid drugs for less than 3 months. PBMC RNA served as the TCR library source. Through Arm-PCR of CDR3 regions and iRepertoire HTBI primers, TCR beta libraries were built. TCRdb recomputed calls from the multiplex PCR reads with MiXCR, one row per CDR3 protein. In the table there are roughly 610,000 distinct CDR3 sequences, around 15% of which are singletons. The data were also submitted as part of a second study, on T cells in Graves' hyperthyroidism and ophthalmopathy.

Sequencing used peripheral blood mononuclear cells (PBMCs), obtained at new diagnosis, from a patient treated with antithyroid drugs. These receptors were taken from a man younger than 30 with Graves disease.

This clonotype has a count of ten or more. V gene TRBV28 combines with J gene TRBJ2-5; 7 bases fit TRBD1. Per the germline V gene, CDR1 is MDHEN and CDR2 is SYDVKM. With V trimmed by 6 bases and J by 0 bases, 4 bases remained unmatched. This CDR3 has 14 residues. The DNA for the CDR3 is TGTGCCAGCAGGCCCGGGACAGACCAAGAGACCCAGTACTTC. Residues: CASRPGTDQETQYF. The full variable domain, rest sourced from reference TRBV28 and TRBJ2-5, is DVKVTQSSRYLVKRTGEKVFLECVQDMDHENMFWYRQDPGLGLRLIYFSYDVKMKEKGDIPEGYSVSREKKERFSLILESASTNQTSMYLCASRPGTDQETQYFGPGTRLLVL.

This clonotype was counted many times. The V call is TRBV13, the J call TRBJ2-5, with 8 bases aligning to TRBD2. Germline-derived CDR1 and CDR2 are PRHDT and FYEKMQ (reference sequence). This CDR3 is 14 amino acids long. V gave up 2 bases and J gave up 4 bases; unmatched junction bases: 3. DNA of the CDR3: TGTGCCAGCAGCTTACGACTAGCGAGAGAGACCCAGTACTTC. It codes for CASSLRLARETQYF. The whole variable domain, remainder taken from reference TRBV13 and TRBJ2-5, is AAGVIQSPRHLIKEKRETATLKCYPIPRHDTVYWYQQGPGQDPQFLISFYEKMQSDKGSIPDRFSAQQFSDYHSELNMSSLELGDSALYFCASSLRLARETQYFGPGTRLLVL.

This clonotype was recorded a few times. The chain joins TRBV20-1 to TRBJ2-1; TRBD1 aligns across 7 bases. CDR3 size: 15 residues. Germline V lookup: CDR1 DFQATT, CDR2 SNEGSKA (reference sequence). Trimming took 1 base from V and 2 from J; bases not matched to a gene: 5. CDR3 DNA sequence: TGCAGTGCTAGAGTTCGAGGGGGCGCCTACAATGAGCAGTTCTTC. Protein sequence: CSARVRGGAYNEQFF.

This clonotype has a handful of counts. This sequence joins TRBV10-1 and TRBJ2-1; a possible D gene is TRBD2 (7 bases). Germline lookup yields CDR1 WNHNN and CDR2 SYGVQD (reference sequence). The CDR3 has 12 residues. Trimming removed 8 bases from V and 6 bases from J, with 11 bases in between. Here the CDR3 DNA reads TGCGCCAGCGAGGGGGAGGGCAATGAGCAGTTCTTC. It encodes CASEGEGNEQFF.

This clonotype has a count of ten or more. The V and J genes are TRBV10-3 and TRBJ2-7; D not certain. CDR1 and CDR2 from the germline V gene are ENHRY and SYGVKD. Trimming pared 3 bases from V and 2 bases from J, leaving 14 bases between. CDR3 length equals 15 residues. The CDR3 region is CAISETVRSPYEQYF. The DNA of the CDR3 is TGTGCCATCAGTGAAACCGTAAGGTCCCCCTACGAGCAGTACTTC.

This clonotype was recorded many times. The chain is built from TRBV9 and TRBJ1-2; 7 bases fit TRBD1. The CDR3 extends over 12 amino acids. Germline V gene data show CDR1 as SGDLS and CDR2 as YYNGEE. The V gene end was trimmed by 4 bases and the J gene end by 7 bases; junction bases not matched to a gene: 4. CDR3 nucleotides: TGTGCCAGCAGCCCCCGACAGGGTGGCTACACCTTC. Amino acid sequence: CASSPRQGGYTF.

This clonotype showed up many times. This chain links TRBV5-1 with TRBJ2-7; 7 positions match TRBD1. The CDR3 has 16 amino acids. CDR1 SGHRS and CDR2 YFSETQ come from the germline V gene. Trimming cost V 4 bases and J 0 bases; bases outside gene matches: 10. This CDR3 is CASSNTGELRSYEQYF. The CDR3 DNA follows: TGCGCCAGCAGCAACACAGGGGAGCTTCGCTCCTACGAGCAGTACTTC.

The genes are TRBV20-1 and TRBJ2-5, with 8 bases fitting TRBD2. The CDR3 extends over 12 amino acids. CDR1 and CDR2 from the germline V gene are DFQATT and SNEGSKA (reference sequence). V lost 3 bases and J lost 5; bases outside the gene matches: 2. The CDR3 loop reads CSASPSGETQYF. The CDR3 region has the DNA TGCAGTGCTAGTCCTAGCGGGGAGACCCAGTACTTC.

The table lists this clonotype with many counts. The chain couples TRBV12-3 or TRBV12-4 to TRBJ1-1; 7 nucleotides align to TRBD1. Trimming cost V 1 base and J 3 bases; bases outside gene matches: 8. The CDR3 has 16 amino acids. Written as DNA, the CDR3 is TGTGCCAGCAGTTTAGTGAGGGGGCGAGAATACACTGAAGCTTTCTTT. Amino acids: CASSLVRGREYTEAFF.

This clonotype was found a few times. The chain employs TRBV6-2 or TRBV6-3 and TRBJ2-5, with TRBD1 as a possible D gene (5 bases). This CDR3 contains 14 residues. V lost 0 bases and J lost 4, with 9 bases in between. Germline CDR1 reads MNHEY; CDR2 reads SVGEGT. The CDR3 nucleotides read TGTGCCAGCAGTTACTCGCAGGGAAGAGAGACCCAGTACTTC. Its protein is CASSYSQGRETQYF.

This clonotype was seen ten or more times. This rearrangement joins TRBV7-8 to TRBJ2-7; no definite D call. The ends were cut back, 1 base at V and 3 bases at J, with 13 bases in the middle. Germline assignment: CDR1 SGHVS and CDR2 FQNEAQ. This CDR3 has 15 residues. The CDR3 protein is CASSLGLKRNYEQYF. CDR3 DNA: TGTGCCAGCAGCTTAGGACTCAAGAGGAACTACGAGCAGTACTTC.

There are many counts of this clonotype. The chain links TRBV3-1 to TRBJ1-1; a possible D gene is TRBD1 (5 bases). The germline V and J ends were trimmed by 1 base and 5 bases, with 20 bases remaining between them. CDR3 length: 17 residues. Germline CDR1 LGHDT, CDR2 YNNKEL (reference sequence). The CDR3 here is CASSQARRGFAGTEAFF. CDR3 nucleotides: TGTGCCAGCAGCCAAGCAAGAAGGGGTTTTGCGGGGACTGAAGCTTTCTTT.

The rearrangement links TRBV6-5 to TRBJ1-2, with a weak D call TRBD1 (6 bases). From germline, CDR1 is MNHEY and CDR2 SVGAGI. Between the trimmed V and J ends, which lost 2 bases and 9 bases, there was a span of 16 bases. This CDR3 spans 14 amino acids. The CDR3 sequence is CASSYLGGGSRYTF. In DNA form, the CDR3 reads TGTGCCAGCAGTTACCTAGGGGGAGGTAGCCGCTACACCTTC.

This clonotype was seen repeatedly, ten times or more. The V call is TRBV30, the J call TRBJ2-1; D ambiguous. Trimming left V 0 bases short and J 4 bases short, with 7 bases between. The germline CDR1 and CDR2 sequences are GTSNPN and SVGIG (reference sequence). CDR3 length: 13 amino acids. For the CDR3, the DNA is TGTGCCTGGAGTGTCCCACCTTACAATGAGCAGTTCTTC. Its protein product is CAWSVPPYNEQFF.

The rearrangement links TRBV12-3 or TRBV12-4 to TRBJ1-2; perhaps TRBD1 as D (5 bases). The CDR3 contains 15 residues. V lost 6 bases, J lost 2 bases, and 16 bases lay in between. CDR3 residues: CASREGSPQNYGYTF. The CDR3 region has the DNA TGTGCCAGCAGAGAGGGGTCCCCTCAAAACTATGGCTACACCTTC.

DNA for the CDR3: TGTGCCAGCAAAAAAGCGGGAGCGGACGGGGAGCTGTTTTTT. Amino acids: CASKKAGADGELFF. This chain links TRBV7-3 with TRBJ2-2, with TRBD2 matching over 8 bases. J gave up 7 bases and V 7 bases, and 8 bases lay outside the gene matches. This CDR3 has 14 amino acids. Germline CDR1 and CDR2: SGHTA and FQGTGA. Filled out from reference TRBV7-3 and TRBJ2-2, the complete variable domain reads GAGVSQTPSNKVTEKGKYVELRCDPISGHTALYWYRQSLGQGPEFLIYFQGTGAADDSGLPNDRFFAVRPEGSVSTLKIQRTERGDSAVYLCASKKAGADGELFFGEGSRLTVL.

This clonotype was observed at least ten times. The chain links TRBV7-2 to TRBJ1-6; D not certain. The length of the CDR3 is 14 residues. The V end was cut by 2 bases, the J end by 5 bases, with 7 bases between. Germline V CDR1 and CDR2: SGHTA, FQGNSA. CDR3 sequence reads: CASSLQVHNSPLHF. CDR3 in DNA: TGTGCCAGCAGCTTACAGGTCCATAATTCACCCCTCCACTTT.

This clonotype showed up many times. The CDR3 DNA follows: TGTGCCAGCGAATTGGGCGGGGAGCTGTTTTTT. Translating it yields CASELGGELFF. V is TRBV2 and J is TRBJ2-2, with D hard to call. The CDR3 consists of 11 residues. The ends were cut back, 8 bases at V and 7 bases at J, with 8 bases in the middle. CDR1 and CDR2 from the germline V gene are SNHLY and FYNNEI.

This chain joins TRBV30 and TRBJ2-4; TRBD2 aligns across 10 bases. Germline V gene lookup returns CDR1 GTSNPN and CDR2 SVGIG (reference sequence). V dropped 3 bases and J dropped 7; count of bases not matched to a gene: 3. CDR3 length equals 13 residues. For the CDR3, the DNA is TGTGCCTGGAGAGCTAGCGGGAGTAACATTCAGTACTTC. Protein product: CAWRASGSNIQYF. Combining the CDR3 with reference TRBV30 and TRBJ2-4 gives the whole variable domain SQTIHQWPATLVQPVGSPLSLECTVEGTSNPNLYWYRQAAGRGLQLLFYSVGIGQISSEVPQNLSASRPQDRQFILSSKKLLLSDSGFYLCAWRASGSNIQYFGAGTRLSVL.